This TCR beta chain was captured in a study of Ad26.COV2.S vaccination and SARS-CoV-2 variants. About the study: Sample donor was a member of the COV1001 Ad26.COV2.S trial arm. The study, taken as a whole, reports: Greater spike-specific TCR breadth was seen in vaccine recipients than in placebo recipients.

The CDR3 sequence is 13 residues long. Looked up from germline, CDR1 is WNHNN and CDR2 is SYGVQD (reference sequence). V lost 10 bases and J lost 4, with 14 bases in between. Treatment: some 20 received Ad26.COV2.S at low or high dose, single or two shots; roughly five received placebo; per-sample allocation not given. Sample collection was performed on day 63 after the first vaccine or placebo injection. Whoever gave the sample was an adult aged 18-55 years in Boston. The study used a vaccine consisting of an Ad26 vector that expressed Wuhan-strain SARS-CoV-2 spike. Sequencing used immunoSEQ multiplex PCR; TCRdb keeps in-frame clones, though not all of them. The sample lists around 350,000 clones; around 84% were seen once. For this clone: Its target is unknown.

The sample here was peripheral blood, taken in a trial of Ad26.COV2.S vaccine versus placebo. The source is a person between 18 and 60 years old who received the Ad26.COV2.S COVID-19 vaccine or a placebo. This chain uses TRBV10-1 with TRBJ1-5; no reliable D call. CDR3 sequence: CATPTGENQPQHF. Here the CDR3 DNA reads TGCGCCACACCCACGGGAGAGAATCAGCCCCAGCATTTT.